This T cell receptor beta chain appears in the sequencing data of a study of radiotherapy plus CTLA-4 blockade in lung cancer. On the study more broadly: About 20% of patients responded objectively, and around 31% achieved disease control.

Ipilimumab-mediated CTLA-4 blockade plus focal radiation was given to patients having chemo-refractory metastatic non-small-cell lung cancer. Germline CDR1 GTSNPN, CDR2 SVGIG (reference sequence). Trimming removed 0 bases from V and 7 bases from J, with 15 bases in between. This CDR3 has 14 residues. With respect to this clone: The target antigen is unknown.

The assay was immunoSEQ multiplex PCR, and TCRdb's table has in-frame clones only and misses some. The repertoire holds about 48,000 clones, with roughly 90% as singletons. General observations from the study: Per reports, early blood T cell clone dynamics, plus interferon-beta, forecast response most strongly.

V gene TRBV30 combines with J gene TRBJ1-1; D ambiguous. The sequence was obtained from a human donor with non-small cell lung cancer that progressed on radiotherapy plus ipilimumab. Some clones in this sample may be carry-over from other donors' samples. The sequenced sample was peripheral blood, obtained from a patient treated with radiotherapy plus ipilimumab. The DNA for the CDR3 is TGTGCCTGGAGTGTACGGGTTGTACCTCTTGAAGCTTTCTTT. Residues: CAWSVRVVPLEAFF.